This TCR beta chain was sequenced in a study of post-analysis software for immune sequencing data. In the study overall: Courses of disease covered relapsing-remitting, secondary progressive and progressive-relapsing multiple sclerosis.

Incorporated into the TCR beta cDNA libraries were unique molecular identifiers, which served to reduce PCR and sequencing biases. T cells, roughly 0.85 to 10 million of them, yielded a few hundred thousand cDNA molecules. TCRdb re-analysed the PCR reads in MiXCR, keeping a single row per CDR3 protein. The sample consists of roughly 800,000 distinct CDR3 sequences, 30% of them appearing once. Germline lookup yields CDR1 MGHDK and CDR2 SYGVNS. The V gene lost 6 bases and the J gene lost 4 bases, with 15 bases spanning the gap. The CDR3 is 14 amino acids. Notes on this clonotype: Its antigen is unknown.

Regarding the study as a whole: TRBV5-6, TRBV5-1 and TRBV20-1 belonged to a set of about 5 TRBV segments that were more frequent in patients than controls. Compared against controls, patients with multiple sclerosis displayed significantly lower normalized Chao1 diversity. Under F measure analysis, samples from one preparation batch co-clustered strongly.

The source is a girl between 5 and 17 years old with multiple sclerosis. Sequencing was performed on blood. This chain connects TRBV25-1 to TRBJ2-5, with D tentatively TRBD1 (6 bases). The CDR3 sequence is CASSLEGVLETQYF. The CDR3 region has the DNA TGTGCCAGCAGCCTTGAGGGGGTTTTAGAGACCCAGTACTTC.